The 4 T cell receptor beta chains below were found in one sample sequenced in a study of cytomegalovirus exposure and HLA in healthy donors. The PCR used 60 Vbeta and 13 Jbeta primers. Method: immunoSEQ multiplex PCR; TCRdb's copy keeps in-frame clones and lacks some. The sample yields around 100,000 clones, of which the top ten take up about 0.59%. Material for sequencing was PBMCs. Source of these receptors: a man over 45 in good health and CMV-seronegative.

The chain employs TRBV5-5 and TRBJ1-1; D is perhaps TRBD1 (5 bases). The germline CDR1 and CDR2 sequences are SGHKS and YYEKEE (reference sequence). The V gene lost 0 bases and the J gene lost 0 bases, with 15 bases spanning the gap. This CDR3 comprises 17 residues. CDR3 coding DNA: TGTGCCAGCAGCTTGGAAGGGGCAGGTTGGATGAACACTGAAGCTTTCTTT. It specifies CASSLEGAGWMNTEAFF.

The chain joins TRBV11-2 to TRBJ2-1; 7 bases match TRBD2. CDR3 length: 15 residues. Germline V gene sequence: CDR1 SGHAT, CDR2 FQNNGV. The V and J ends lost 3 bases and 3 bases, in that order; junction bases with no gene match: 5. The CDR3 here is CASSLARDYYNEQFF. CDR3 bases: TGTGCCAGCAGCTTGGCCCGGGACTACTACAATGAGCAGTTCTTC. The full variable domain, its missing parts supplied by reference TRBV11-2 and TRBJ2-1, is EAGVAQSPRYKIIEKRQSVAFWCNPISGHATLYWYQQILGQGPKLLIQFQNNGVVDDSQLPKDRFSAERLKGVDSTLKIQPAKLEDSAVYLCASSLARDYYNEQFFGPGTRLTVL.

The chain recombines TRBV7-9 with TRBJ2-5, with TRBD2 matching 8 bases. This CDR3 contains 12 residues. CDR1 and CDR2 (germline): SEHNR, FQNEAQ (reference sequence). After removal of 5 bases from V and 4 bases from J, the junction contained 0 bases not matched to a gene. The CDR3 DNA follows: TGTGCCAGCAGCCGGGGGGGAGAGACCCAGTACTTC. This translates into CASSRGGETQYF.

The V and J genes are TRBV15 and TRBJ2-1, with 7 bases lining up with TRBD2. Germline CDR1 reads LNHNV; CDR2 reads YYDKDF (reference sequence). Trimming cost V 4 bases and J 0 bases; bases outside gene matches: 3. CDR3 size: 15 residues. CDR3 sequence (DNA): TGTGCCACCAGCAAAGAGCGGGACTCCTACAATGAGCAGTTCTTC. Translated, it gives CATSKERDSYNEQFF.